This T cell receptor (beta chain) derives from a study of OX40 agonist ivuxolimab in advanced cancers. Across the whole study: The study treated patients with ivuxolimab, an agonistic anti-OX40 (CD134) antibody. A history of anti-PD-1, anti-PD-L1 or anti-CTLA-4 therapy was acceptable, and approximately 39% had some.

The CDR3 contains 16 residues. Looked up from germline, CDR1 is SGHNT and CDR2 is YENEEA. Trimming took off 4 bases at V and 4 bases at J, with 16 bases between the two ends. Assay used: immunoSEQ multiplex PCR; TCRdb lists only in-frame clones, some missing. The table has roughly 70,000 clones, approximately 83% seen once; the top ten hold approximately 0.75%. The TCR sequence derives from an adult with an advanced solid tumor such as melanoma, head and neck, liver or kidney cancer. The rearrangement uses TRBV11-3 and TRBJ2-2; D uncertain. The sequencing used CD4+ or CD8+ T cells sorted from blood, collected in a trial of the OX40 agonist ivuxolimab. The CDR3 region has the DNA TGTGCCAGCAGCTCACCGTGGCCCCCGGGCACCGGGGAGCTGTTTTTT. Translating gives CASSSPWPPGTGELFF.